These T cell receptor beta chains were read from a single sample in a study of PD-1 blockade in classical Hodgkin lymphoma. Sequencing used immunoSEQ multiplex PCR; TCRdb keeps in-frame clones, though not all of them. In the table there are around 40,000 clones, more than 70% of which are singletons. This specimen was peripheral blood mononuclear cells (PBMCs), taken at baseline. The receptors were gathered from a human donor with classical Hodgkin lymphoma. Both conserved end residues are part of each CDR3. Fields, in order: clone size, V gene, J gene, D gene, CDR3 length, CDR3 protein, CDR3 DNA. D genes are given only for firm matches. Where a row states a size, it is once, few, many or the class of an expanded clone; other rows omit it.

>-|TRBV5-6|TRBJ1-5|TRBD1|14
CASSWGQDNQPQHF
TGTGCCAGCAGCTGGGGACAGGACAATCAGCCCCAGCATTTT
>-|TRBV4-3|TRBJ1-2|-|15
CASSQDRGVLYGYTF
TGCGCCAGCAGCCAAGATCGCGGGGTTCTCTATGGCTACACCTTC
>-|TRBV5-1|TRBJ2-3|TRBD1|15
CASIPGQGVSDTQYF
TGCGCCAGTATACCGGGACAGGGTGTCTCAGATACGCAGTATTTT
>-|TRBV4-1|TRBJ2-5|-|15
CASSQLALQGETQYF
TGCGCCAGCAGCCAATTAGCACTGCAGGGTGAGACCCAGTACTTC
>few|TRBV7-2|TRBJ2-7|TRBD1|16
CASSLRTGQPAYEQYF
TGTGCCAGCAGCTTAAGGACGGGACAGCCGGCCTACGAGCAGTACTTC
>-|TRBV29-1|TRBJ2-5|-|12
CSGGHFQETQYF
TGCAGCGGAGGACACTTCCAAGAGACCCAGTACTTC
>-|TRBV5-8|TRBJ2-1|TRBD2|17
CASSLAGLALTYNEQFF
TGTGCCAGCAGCTTGGCCGGACTAGCCCTTACCTACAATGAGCAGTTCTTC
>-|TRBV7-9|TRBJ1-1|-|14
CASTRSGSNTEAFF
TGTGCCAGCACCCGGAGTGGCAGTAACACTGAAGCTTTCTTT
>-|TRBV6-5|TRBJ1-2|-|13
CASSREFGYGYTF
TGTGCCAGCAGCCGGGAGTTCGGATATGGCTACACCTTC
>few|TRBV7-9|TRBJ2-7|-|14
CASSLGGQSYEQYF
TGTGCCAGCAGCTTAGGAGGACAGTCGTACGAGCAGTACTTC
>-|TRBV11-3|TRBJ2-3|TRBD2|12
CASRGGADTQYF
TGTGCCAGCAGGGGGGGGGCAGATACGCAGTATTTT
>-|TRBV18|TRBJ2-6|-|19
CASSPEGVQGRSGANVLTF
TGTGCCAGCTCACCGGAAGGGGTACAGGGTCGCTCTGGGGCCAACGTCCTGACTTTC
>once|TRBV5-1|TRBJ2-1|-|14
CASMAQGEGNEQFF
TGCGCCAGCATGGCTCAGGGGGAGGGGAATGAGCAGTTCTTC
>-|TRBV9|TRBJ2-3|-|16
CASSVEPGRITDTQYF
TGTGCCAGCAGCGTAGAGCCGGGACGGATCACAGATACGCAGTATTTT
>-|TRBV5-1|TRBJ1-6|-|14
CASSLGVNNSPLHF
TGCGCCAGCAGCTTAGGGGTCAATAATTCACCCCTCCACTTT
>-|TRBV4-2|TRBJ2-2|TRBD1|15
CASSQDTGEPGELFF
TGTGCCAGCAGCCAAGACACAGGGGAGCCCGGGGAGCTGTTTTTT
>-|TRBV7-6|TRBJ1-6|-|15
CASSLEDRRNSPLHF
TGTGCCAGCAGCCTCGAAGACAGGAGGAATTCACCCCTCCACTTT
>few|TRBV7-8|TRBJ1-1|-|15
CASSPPMGGGTEAFF
TGTGCCAGCAGCCCCCCGATGGGGGGAGGTACTGAAGCTTTCTTT
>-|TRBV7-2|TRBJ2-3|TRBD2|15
CASSRTSGPTDTQYF
TGTGCCAGCAGCCGGACTAGCGGGCCCACAGATACGCAGTATTTT
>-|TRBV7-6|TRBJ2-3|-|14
CASSLGGVTDTQYF
TGTGCCAGCAGCTTAGGGGGCGTCACAGATACGCAGTATTTT
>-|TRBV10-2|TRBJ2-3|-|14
CASSTPSVLDTQYF
TGCGCCAGCAGTACCCCTAGCGTTTTAGATACGCAGTATTTT
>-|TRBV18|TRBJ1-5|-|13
CASSRDRAAPQHF
TGTGCCAGCTCACGGGATCGGGCGGCGCCCCAGCATTTT
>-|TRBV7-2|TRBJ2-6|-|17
CASSLASTGSGANVLTF
TGTGCCAGCAGCTTAGCATCTACGGGCTCTGGGGCCAACGTCCTGACTTTC
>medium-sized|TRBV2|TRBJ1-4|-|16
CASSEWQGATNEKLFF
TGTGCCAGCAGTGAGTGGCAGGGCGCAACTAATGAAAAACTGTTTTTT
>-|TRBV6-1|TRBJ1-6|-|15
CASSLGQSYNSPLHF
TGTGCCAGCAGTCTAGGACAGTCCTATAATTCACCCCTCCACTTT
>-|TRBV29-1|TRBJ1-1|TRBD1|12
CSGGQGMAEAFF
TGCAGCGGGGGACAGGGGATGGCTGAAGCTTTCTTT
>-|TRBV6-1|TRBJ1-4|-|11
CASRIGEKLFF
TGTGCCAGCAGGATCGGTGAAAAACTGTTTTTT
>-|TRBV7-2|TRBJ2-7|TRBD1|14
CASSLTGGSYEQYF
TGTGCCAGCAGCCTGACAGGGGGCTCCTACGAGCAGTACTTC
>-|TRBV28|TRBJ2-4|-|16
CASVSSQPSLKNIQYF
TGTGCCAGCGTCTCCAGTCAGCCCAGTCTAAAAAACATTCAGTACTTC
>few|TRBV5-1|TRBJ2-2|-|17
CASSLNEDIANTGELFF
TGCGCCAGCAGCCTCAACGAAGATATCGCGAACACCGGGGAGCTGTTTTTT
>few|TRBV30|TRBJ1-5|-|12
CAWSRVNQPQHF
TGTGCCTGGAGCAGGGTTAATCAGCCCCAGCATTTT
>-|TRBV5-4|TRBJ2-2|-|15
CASTQGGPETGELFF
TGTGCCAGTACACAGGGGGGGCCTGAAACCGGGGAGCTGTTTTTT
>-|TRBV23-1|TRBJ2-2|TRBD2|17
CASIPTSGGLNTGELFF
TGCGCCAGCATTCCGACTAGCGGGGGCCTTAACACCGGGGAGCTGTTTTTT
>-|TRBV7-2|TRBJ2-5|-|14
CASSFEGGQETQYF
TGTGCCAGCAGCTTCGAGGGGGGGCAAGAGACCCAGTACTTC
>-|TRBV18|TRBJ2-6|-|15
CASSPNSSGANVLTF
TGTGCCAGCTCACCAAATTCCTCTGGGGCCAACGTCCTGACTTTC
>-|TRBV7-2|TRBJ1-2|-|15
CASSLRQGANYGYTF
TGTGCCAGCAGCTTAAGGCAGGGAGCTAACTATGGCTACACCTTC
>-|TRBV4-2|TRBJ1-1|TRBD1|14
CASRPGQGAGRAFF
TGTGCCAGCAGGCCGGGACAGGGGGCAGGGCGAGCTTTCTTT
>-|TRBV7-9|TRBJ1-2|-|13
CASSLGDGSGYTF
TGTGCCAGCAGCCTTGGGGACGGGAGTGGCTACACCTTC
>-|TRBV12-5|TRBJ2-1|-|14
CASGSRGAYNEQFF
TGTGCTAGTGGTTCCAGGGGGGCCTACAATGAGCAGTTCTTC